The source of this T cell receptor beta chain is a study of T cells in Graves' hyperthyroidism and ophthalmopathy. Study background: At initial diagnosis, before any treatment had begun, peripheral blood was obtained.

Amplification of TCR beta CDR3 regions used RNA as the template. A set of HTBI primers served as the primers for a first-round RT-PCR of the TCR CDR3. From the multiplex PCR reads, TCRdb called clonotypes with MiXCR, one entry per CDR3 protein. Of over 500,000 distinct CDR3 sequences listed, 11% to 15% were seen once; the top ten hold approximately 15%. Recently diagnosed hyperthyroidism of less than 2 months' duration affected patients aged 18 to 65. The germline V gene encodes CDR1 LNHDA and CDR2 SQIVND (reference sequence). V gave up 3 bases and J gave up 1 base; unmatched junction bases: 3. CDR3 length equals 14 residues. This clonotype came up a few times. Its target is not known. Study-wide results and caveats: The model foresaw ophthalmopathy a median around 6.4 months prior to onset. Most clonotypes that expanded in the thyroid above 0.001 also showed up in blood.

This sequence was found in a woman in her thirties or forties with Graves' hyperthyroidism. The V and J genes are TRBV19 and TRBJ2-7, with 7 bases that match TRBD1. Material: blood. DNA of the CDR3: TGTGCCAGTAGTATCACAGGGGCGTCCTACGAGCAGTACTTC. Amino acids: CASSITGASYEQYF.